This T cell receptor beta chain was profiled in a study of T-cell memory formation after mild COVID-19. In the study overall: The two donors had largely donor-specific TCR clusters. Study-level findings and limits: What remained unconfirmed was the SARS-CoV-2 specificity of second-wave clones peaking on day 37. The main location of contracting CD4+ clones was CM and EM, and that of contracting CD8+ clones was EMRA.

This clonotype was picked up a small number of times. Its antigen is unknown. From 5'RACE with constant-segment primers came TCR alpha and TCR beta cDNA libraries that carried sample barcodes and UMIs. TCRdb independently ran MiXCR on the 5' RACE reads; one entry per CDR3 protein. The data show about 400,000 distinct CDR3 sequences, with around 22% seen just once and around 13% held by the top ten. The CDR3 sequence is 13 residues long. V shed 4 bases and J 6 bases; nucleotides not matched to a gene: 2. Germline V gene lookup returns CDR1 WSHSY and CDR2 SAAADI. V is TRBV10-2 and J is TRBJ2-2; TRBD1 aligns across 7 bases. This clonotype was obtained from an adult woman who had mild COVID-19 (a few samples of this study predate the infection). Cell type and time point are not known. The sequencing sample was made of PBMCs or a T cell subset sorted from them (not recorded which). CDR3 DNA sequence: TGCGCCAGCAGTGGACAGGGTGCCGGGGAGCTGTTTTTT. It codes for CASSGQGAGELFF.